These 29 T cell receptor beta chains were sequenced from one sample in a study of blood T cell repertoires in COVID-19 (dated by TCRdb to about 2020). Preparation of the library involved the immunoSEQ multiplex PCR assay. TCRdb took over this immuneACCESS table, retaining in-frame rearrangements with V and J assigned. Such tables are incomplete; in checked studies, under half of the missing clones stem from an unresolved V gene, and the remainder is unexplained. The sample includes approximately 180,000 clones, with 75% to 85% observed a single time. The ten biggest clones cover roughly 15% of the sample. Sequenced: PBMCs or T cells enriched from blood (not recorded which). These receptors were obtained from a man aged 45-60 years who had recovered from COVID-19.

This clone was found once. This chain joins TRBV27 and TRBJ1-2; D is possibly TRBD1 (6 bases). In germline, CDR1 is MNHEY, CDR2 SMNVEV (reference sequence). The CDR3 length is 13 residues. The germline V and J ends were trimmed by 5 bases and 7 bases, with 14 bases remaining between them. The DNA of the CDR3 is TGTGCCAGCAGTCCCGATATCAGGGGTGGCTACACCTTC. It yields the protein CASSPDIRGGYTF.

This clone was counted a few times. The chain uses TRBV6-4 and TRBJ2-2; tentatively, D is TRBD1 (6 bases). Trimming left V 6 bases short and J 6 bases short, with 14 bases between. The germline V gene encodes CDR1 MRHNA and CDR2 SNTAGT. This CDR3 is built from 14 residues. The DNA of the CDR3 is TGTGCCAGCAGAAGGGACACAGTAGCCGGGGAGCTGTTTTTT. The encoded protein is CASRRDTVAGELFF.

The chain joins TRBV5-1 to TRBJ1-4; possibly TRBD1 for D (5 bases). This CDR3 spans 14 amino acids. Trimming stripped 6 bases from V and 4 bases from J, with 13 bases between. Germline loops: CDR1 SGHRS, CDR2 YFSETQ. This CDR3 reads CASKRAQGNEKLFF. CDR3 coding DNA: TGCGCCAGCAAAAGGGCGCAGGGTAATGAAAAACTGTTTTTT.

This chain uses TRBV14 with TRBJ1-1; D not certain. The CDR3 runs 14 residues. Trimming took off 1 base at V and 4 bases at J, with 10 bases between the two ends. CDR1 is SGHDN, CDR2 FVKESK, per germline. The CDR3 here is CASSQGQGSTEAFF. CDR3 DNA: TGTGCCAGCAGCCAAGGTCAAGGGAGCACTGAAGCTTTCTTT.

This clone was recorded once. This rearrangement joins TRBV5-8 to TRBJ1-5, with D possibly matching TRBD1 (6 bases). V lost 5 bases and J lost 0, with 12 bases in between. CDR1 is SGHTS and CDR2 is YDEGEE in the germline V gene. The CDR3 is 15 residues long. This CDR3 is CASSIEGVSNQPQHF. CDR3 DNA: TGTGCCAGCAGTATAGAGGGGGTTAGCAATCAGCCCCAGCATTTT.

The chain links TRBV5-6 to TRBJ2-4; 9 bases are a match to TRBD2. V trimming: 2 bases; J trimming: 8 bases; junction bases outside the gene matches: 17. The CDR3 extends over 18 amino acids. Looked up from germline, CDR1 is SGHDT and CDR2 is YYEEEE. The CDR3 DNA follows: TGTGCCAGCAGCTTAGGTCTAGCGGGATCCACACGTCGGGACATTCAGTACTTC. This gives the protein CASSLGLAGSTRRDIQYF.

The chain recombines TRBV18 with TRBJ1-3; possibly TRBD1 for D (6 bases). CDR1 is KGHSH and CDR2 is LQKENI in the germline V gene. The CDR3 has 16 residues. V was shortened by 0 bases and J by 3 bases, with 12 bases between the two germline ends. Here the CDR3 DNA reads TGTGCCAGCTCACCACCGCAACAGGGCAATGGAAACACCATATATTTT. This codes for CASSPPQQGNGNTIYF.

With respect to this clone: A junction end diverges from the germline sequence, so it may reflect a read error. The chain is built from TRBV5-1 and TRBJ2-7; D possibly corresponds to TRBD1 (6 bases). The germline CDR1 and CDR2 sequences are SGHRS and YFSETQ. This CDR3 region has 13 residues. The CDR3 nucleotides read TGCGCCAGCAGTTTGGACAGTTTCTACGAGCAGTACTTC. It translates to CASSLDSFYEQYF. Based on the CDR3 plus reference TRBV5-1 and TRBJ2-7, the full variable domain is KAGVTQTPRYLIKTRGQQVTLSCSPISGHRSVSWYQQTPGQGLQFLFEYFSETQRNKGNFPGRFSGRQFSNSRSEMNVSTLELGDSALYLCASSLDSFYEQYFGPGTRLTVT.

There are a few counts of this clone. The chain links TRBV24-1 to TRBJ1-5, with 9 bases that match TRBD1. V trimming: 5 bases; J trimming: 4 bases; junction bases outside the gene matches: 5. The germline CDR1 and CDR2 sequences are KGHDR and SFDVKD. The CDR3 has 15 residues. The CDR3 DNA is TGTGCCACCAGTGGGACAGGGGCGGGAAATCAGCCCCAGCATTTT. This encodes CATSGTGAGNQPQHF.

CDR3 sequence reads: CASSQETGTGDTEAFF. CDR3 nucleotide sequence: TGTGCCAGCAGCCAAGAGACCGGGACAGGGGATACTGAAGCTTTCTTT. The chain links TRBV4-2 to TRBJ1-1; TRBD1 agrees at 10 bases. Germline V gene sequence: CDR1 LGHNA, CDR2 YNFKEQ. Losses at the gene ends were 0 bases for V and 5 bases for J; bases not matched to a gene: 6. CDR3 length equals 16 residues.

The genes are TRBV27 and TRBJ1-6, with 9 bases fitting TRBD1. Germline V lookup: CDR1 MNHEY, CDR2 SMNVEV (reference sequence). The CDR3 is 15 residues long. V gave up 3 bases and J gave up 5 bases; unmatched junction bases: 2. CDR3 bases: TGTGCCAGCAGTTTCGACAGGGGGAATAATTCACCCCTCCACTTT. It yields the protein CASSFDRGNNSPLHF.

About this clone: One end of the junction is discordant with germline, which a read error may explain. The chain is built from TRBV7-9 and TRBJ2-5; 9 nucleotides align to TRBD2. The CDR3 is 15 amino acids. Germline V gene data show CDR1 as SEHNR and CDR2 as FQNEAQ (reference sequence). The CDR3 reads CASSFGGGGRETQYF. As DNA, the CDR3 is TGCGCCAGCAGCTTCGGCGGGGGGGGCCGGGAGACCCAGTACTTC.

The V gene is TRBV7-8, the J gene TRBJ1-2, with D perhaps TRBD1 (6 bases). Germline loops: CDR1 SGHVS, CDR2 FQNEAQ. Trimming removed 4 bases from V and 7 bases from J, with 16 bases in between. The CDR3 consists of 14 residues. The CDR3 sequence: CASSYQQGSAGYTF. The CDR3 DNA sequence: TGTGCCAGCAGCTATCAACAGGGATCGGCTGGCTACACCTTC. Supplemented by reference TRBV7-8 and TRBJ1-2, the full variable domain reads GAGVSQSPRYKVAKRGQDVALRCDPISGHVSLFWYQQALGQGPEFLTYFQNEAQLDKSGLPSDRFFAERPEGSVSTLKIQRTQQEDSAVYLCASSYQQGSAGYTFGSGTRLTVV.

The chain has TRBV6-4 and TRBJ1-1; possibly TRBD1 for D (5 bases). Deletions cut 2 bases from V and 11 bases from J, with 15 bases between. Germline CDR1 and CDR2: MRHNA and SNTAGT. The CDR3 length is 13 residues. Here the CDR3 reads CASSDGTRGRAFF. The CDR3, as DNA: TGTGCCAGCAGTGACGGGACCCGTGGGAGGGCTTTCTTT.

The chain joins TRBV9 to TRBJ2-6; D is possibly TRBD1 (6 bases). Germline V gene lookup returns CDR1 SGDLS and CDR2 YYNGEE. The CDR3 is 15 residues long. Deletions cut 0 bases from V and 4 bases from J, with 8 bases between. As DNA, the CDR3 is TGTGCCAGCAGCGTAGTGGGGGCCGGGGCCAACGTCCTGACTTTC. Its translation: CASSVVGAGANVLTF.

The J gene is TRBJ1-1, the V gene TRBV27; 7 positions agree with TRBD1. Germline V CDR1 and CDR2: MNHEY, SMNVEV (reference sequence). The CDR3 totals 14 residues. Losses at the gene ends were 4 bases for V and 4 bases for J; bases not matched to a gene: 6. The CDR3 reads CASSSRQGATEAFF. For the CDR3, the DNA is TGTGCCAGCAGTTCCCGACAGGGCGCCACTGAAGCTTTCTTT.

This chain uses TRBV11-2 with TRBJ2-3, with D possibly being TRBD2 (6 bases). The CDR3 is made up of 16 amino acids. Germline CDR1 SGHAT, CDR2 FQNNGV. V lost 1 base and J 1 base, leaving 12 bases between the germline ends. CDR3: CASSLAPGLRTDTQYF. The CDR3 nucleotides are TGTGCCAGCAGCTTAGCTCCGGGACTTCGCACAGATACGCAGTATTTT.

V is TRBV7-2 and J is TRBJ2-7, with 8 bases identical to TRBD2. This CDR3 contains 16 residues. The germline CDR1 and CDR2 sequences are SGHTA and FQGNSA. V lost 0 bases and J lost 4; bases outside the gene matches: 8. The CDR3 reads CASSLAPSGGSYEQYF. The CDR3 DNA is TGTGCCAGCAGCTTAGCGCCCAGCGGGGGATCTTACGAGCAGTACTTC. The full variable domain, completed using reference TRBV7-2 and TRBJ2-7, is GAGVSQSPSNKVTEKGKDVELRCDPISGHTALYWYRQSLGQGLEFLIYFQGNSAPDKSGLPSDRFSAERTGGSVSTLTIQRTQQEDSAVYLCASSLAPSGGSYEQYFGPGTRLTVT.

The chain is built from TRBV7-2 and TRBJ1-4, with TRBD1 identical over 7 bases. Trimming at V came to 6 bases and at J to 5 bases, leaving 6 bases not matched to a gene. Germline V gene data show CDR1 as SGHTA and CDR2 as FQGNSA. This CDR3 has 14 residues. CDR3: CASRPGQPNEKLFF. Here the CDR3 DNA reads TGTGCCAGCAGGCCGGGACAGCCAAATGAAAAACTGTTTTTT. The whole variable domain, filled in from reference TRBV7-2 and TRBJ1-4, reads GAGVSQSPSNKVTEKGKDVELRCDPISGHTALYWYRQSLGQGLEFLIYFQGNSAPDKSGLPSDRFSAERTGGSVSTLTIQRTQQEDSAVYLCASRPGQPNEKLFFGSGTQLSVL.

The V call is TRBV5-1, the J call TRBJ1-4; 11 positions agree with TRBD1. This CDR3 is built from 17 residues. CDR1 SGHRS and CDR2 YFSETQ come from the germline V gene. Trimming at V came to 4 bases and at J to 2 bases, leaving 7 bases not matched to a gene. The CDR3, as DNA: TGCGCCAGCAGCCGTGGACAGGGGGCCCGGACTAATGAAAAACTGTTTTTT. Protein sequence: CASSRGQGARTNEKLFF.

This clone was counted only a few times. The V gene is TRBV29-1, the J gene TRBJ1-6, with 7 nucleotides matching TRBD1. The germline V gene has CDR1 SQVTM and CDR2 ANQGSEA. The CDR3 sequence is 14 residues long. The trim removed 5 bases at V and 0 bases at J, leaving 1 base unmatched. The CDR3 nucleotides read TGCAGCGTTAGACAGGGCTCCTATAATTCACCCCTCCACTTT. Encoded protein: CSVRQGSYNSPLHF.

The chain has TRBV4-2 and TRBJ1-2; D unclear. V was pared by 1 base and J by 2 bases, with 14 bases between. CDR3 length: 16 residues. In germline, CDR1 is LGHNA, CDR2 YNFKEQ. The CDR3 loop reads CASSQGRLVLNYGYTF. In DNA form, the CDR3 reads TGTGCCAGCAGCCAAGGACGACTAGTTCTAAACTATGGCTACACCTTC.

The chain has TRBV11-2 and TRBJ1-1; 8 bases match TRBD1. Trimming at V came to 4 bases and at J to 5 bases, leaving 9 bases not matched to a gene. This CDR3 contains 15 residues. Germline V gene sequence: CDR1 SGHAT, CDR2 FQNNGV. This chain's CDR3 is CASSSLGTGGTEAFF. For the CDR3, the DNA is TGTGCCAGCAGCTCTTTGGGGACAGGAGGAACTGAAGCTTTCTTT.

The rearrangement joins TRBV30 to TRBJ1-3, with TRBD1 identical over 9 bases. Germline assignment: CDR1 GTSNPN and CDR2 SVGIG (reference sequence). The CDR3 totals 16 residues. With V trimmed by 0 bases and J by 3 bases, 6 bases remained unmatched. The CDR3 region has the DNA TGTGCCTGGAGTGTACACAGGGGGCTAGGTGGAAACACCATATATTTT. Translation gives CAWSVHRGLGGNTIYF.

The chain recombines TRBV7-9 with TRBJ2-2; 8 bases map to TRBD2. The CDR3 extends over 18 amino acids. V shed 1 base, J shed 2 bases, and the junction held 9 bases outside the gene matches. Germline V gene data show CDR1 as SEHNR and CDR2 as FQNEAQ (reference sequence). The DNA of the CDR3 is TGTGCCAGCAGCTTAGTGCCTATAGCGGGGATTAACACCGGGGAGCTGTTTTTT. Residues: CASSLVPIAGINTGELFF.

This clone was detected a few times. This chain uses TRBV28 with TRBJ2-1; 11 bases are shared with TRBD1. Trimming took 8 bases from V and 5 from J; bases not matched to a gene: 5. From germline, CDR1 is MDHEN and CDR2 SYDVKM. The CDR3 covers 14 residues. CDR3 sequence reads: CASRTGGLNNEQFF. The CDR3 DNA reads TGTGCCAGCCGGACAGGGGGCCTAAACAATGAGCAGTTCTTC. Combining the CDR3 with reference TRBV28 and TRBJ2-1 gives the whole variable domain DVKVTQSSRYLVKRTGEKVFLECVQDMDHENMFWYRQDPGLGLRLIYFSYDVKMKEKGDIPEGYSVSREKKERFSLILESASTNQTSMYLCASRTGGLNNEQFFGPGTRLTVL.

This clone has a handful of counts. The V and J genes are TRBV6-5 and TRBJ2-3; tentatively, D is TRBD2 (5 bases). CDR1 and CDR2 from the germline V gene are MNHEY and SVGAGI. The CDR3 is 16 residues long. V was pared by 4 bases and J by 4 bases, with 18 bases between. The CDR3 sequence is CASSLLRVTGADTQYF. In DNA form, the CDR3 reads TGTGCCAGCAGTTTACTTCGGGTTACCGGGGCAGATACGCAGTATTTT.

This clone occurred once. The CDR3 protein is CASSLPLAGRTYEQYF. The CDR3 DNA sequence: TGTGCCAGCAGCTTACCACTAGCGGGGAGGACCTACGAGCAGTACTTC. This rearrangement joins TRBV7-6 to TRBJ2-7, with TRBD2 identical over 10 bases. The germline V gene has CDR1 SGHVS and CDR2 FNYEAQ. CDR3 length: 16 residues. V lost 2 bases, J lost 2 bases, and 6 bases stayed unmatched.

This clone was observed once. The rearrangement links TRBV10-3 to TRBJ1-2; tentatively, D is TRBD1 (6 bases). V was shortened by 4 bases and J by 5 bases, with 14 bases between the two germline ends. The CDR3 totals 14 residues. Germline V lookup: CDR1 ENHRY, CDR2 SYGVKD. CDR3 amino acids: CAISANRDPYGYTF. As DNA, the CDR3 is TGTGCCATCAGTGCTAACAGGGATCCGTATGGCTACACCTTC.